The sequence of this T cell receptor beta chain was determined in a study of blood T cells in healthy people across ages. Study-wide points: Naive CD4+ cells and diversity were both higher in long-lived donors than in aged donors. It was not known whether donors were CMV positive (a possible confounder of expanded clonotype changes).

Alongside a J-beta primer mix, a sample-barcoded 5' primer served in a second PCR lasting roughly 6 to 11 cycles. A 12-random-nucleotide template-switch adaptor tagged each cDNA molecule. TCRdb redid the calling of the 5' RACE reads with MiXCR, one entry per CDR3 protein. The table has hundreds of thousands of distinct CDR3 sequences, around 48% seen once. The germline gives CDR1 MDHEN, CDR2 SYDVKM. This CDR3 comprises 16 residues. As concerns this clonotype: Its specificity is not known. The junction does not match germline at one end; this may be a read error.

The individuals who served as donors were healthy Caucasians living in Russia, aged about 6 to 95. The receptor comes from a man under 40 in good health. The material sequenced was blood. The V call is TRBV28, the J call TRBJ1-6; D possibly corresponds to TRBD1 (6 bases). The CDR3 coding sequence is TGTGCCAGCAGTCCCCGCACACAGGGAGCTAATTCACCCCCCCACTTT. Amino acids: CASSPRTQGANSPPHF.